The clone carrying this T cell receptor (beta chain) was detected many times. CD8+CD57+ cell expansion had been shown by flow cytometry in patients chosen for sequencing. This sample is drawn from a study of CD8+CD57+ T cells in acquired aplastic anemia. Germline V CDR1 and CDR2: SGHKS, YYEKEE (reference sequence). The CDR3 runs 14 residues. V lost 10 bases and J 1 base, leaving 12 bases between the germline ends. TCR beta VDJ and CDR3 were profiled, and genomic DNA was the template. Via MiXCR, TCRdb re-called the reads, giving one row per CDR3 protein. The sample has approximately 190,000 distinct CDR3 sequences, less than 60% seen once; the top ten hold around 9.7%.

Sequencing used sorted CD4+, CD8+, or CD8+CD57+ T cells (not recorded which) from PBMCs. The gene calls are TRBV5-5 and TRBJ2-6; D gene unclear. This receptor was taken from a human donor with aplastic anemia. CDR3 DNA sequence: TGTGCCTCGGTCAGTCATTCTGGGGCCAACGTCCTGACTTTC. The encoded protein is CASVSHSGANVLTF. The full variable domain, with the rest looked up from reference TRBV5-5 and TRBJ2-6, is DAGVTQSPTHLIKTRGQQVTLRCSPISGHKSVSWYQQVLGQGPQFIFQYYEKEERGRGNFPDRFSARQFPNYSSELNVNALLLGDSALYLCASVSHSGANVLTFGAGSRLTVL.